A single count supports the clone carrying this T cell receptor (beta chain). What it binds is unknown. The V segment lost 4 bases and the J segment 6 bases; nucleotides outside the gene matches: 6. Per the germline V gene, CDR1 is ENHRY and CDR2 is SYGVKD. CDR3 length: 15 amino acids. This entry belongs to a study of cytomegalovirus exposure and HLA in healthy donors. As for the study in general: Among the approximately 430 donors who were genotyped, roughly 76% fell in the genetic ancestry cluster that is associated with self-reported Caucasian donors. The study's findings and limits: In vitro testing confirmed three CMV-associated chains as specific for CMV antigens. Highly shared variants forming one cluster were likely a sequencing artifact.

PCR involved 60 Vbeta and 13 Jbeta primers. Clones were sequenced by immunoSEQ multiplex PCR, and TCRdb holds only the in-frame ones, with some missing. The table shows under 200,000 clones, with around 84% occurring only once. This chain connects TRBV10-3 to TRBJ1-4; 9 nucleotides align to TRBD1. The TCR sequence derives from a male donor in good health and CMV-seropositive. Sample: PBMCs. This CDR3 is CAISGGNRGHEKLFF. The CDR3 region has the DNA TGTGCCATCAGTGGGGGGAACAGGGGGCATGAAAAACTGTTTTTT.